The TCR beta chain described here comes from a study of blood T cell repertoires in COVID-19. Turning to the study itself: The United States, Italy and Spain supplied acute and convalescent COVID-19 samples. PBMCs, B-cell-depleted T cells, or T cells were the source of the cDNA or gDNA that made up the material.

A word on this clone: At one end the junction does not follow the germline gene, possibly because of a read error.

Authors' analysis steps: By means of reference gene primer amplification, nucleated cell counts were estimated. Assay used: immunoSEQ multiplex PCR; TCRdb lists only in-frame clones, some missing. D and trimming come from the DNA, and the V and J calls and clone size come from that table. The sample consists of about 320,000 clones, more than 75% of them appearing once. The CDR3 is 13 residues long. The germline CDR1 and CDR2 sequences are ENHRY and SYGVKD. The sequenced sample consisted of peripheral blood. This sequence originates from a woman aged 45 to 65 with acute or convalescent COVID-19. J is TRBJ2-1 and V is TRBV10-3, with 10 bases that match TRBD2. CDR3 protein: CAITETSGNEQFF. CDR3 in DNA: TGTGCCATCACTGAGACTAGCGGGAATGAGCAGTTCTTC.